This T cell receptor (beta chain) was identified during a study of shared clonotypes between healthy human individuals. General study points: Memory subsets generally showed smaller estimated richness than naive subsets did.

To note about this clone: The antigen is undetermined.

Data came from immunoSEQ multiplex PCR; TCRdb stores just in-frame clones and leaves some out. The sample holds about 980,000 clones, around three quarters seen once. CDR1 is SGHAT and CDR2 is FQNNGV in the germline V gene. The CDR3 loop spans 11 amino acids. V was pared by 5 bases and J by 6 bases, with 8 bases between. The receptor's source is a man aged 18-30 years in good health. Input material: memory CD4+ T cells sorted from blood. Noted subset: CD45RA-negative fraction. This rearrangement joins TRBV11-2 to TRBJ2-7; D might be TRBD1 (5 bases). The CDR3 DNA reads TGTGCCAGCAGCCCAAGGGGCGAGCAGTACTTC. Translation: CASSPRGEQYF.